The 8 T cell receptor beta chains reported below all come from one sample, sequenced in a study of T cell changes during pregnancy in multiple sclerosis. Assay used: immunoSEQ multiplex PCR; TCRdb lists only in-frame clones, some missing. The sample lists just over 55,000 clones; around 90% were seen once. Material: peripheral blood, obtained after pregnancy. These receptors were collected from a female donor in good health, enrolled as a control in a pregnancy study.

The chain joins TRBV5-8 to TRBJ2-2; 8 bases fit TRBD1. V lost 3 bases, J lost 1 base, and 5 bases stayed unmatched. Germline loops: CDR1 SGHTS, CDR2 YDEGEE. This CDR3 spans 16 amino acids. CDR3 loop: CASSSWTGMNTGELFF. The CDR3 coding sequence is TGTGCCAGCAGCTCCTGGACAGGGATGAACACCGGGGAGCTGTTTTTT.

The rearrangement joins TRBV9 to TRBJ2-1; no clear D gene. The V and J ends lost 2 bases and 1 base respectively, with 10 bases between them. CDR3 length equals 15 residues. CDR1 is SGDLS and CDR2 is YYNGEE in the germline V gene. For the CDR3, the DNA is TGTGCCAGCAGCGTTCAAGCAGGATCCTACAATGAGCAGTTCTTC. It encodes CASSVQAGSYNEQFF.

This clone appeared once. J is TRBJ1-3 and V is TRBV5-1; D might be TRBD1 (5 bases). The CDR3 covers 20 residues. CDR1 and CDR2 from the germline V gene are SGHRS and YFSETQ. The V gene lost 4 bases and the J gene lost 0 bases, with 26 bases spanning the gap. The CDR3, as DNA: TGCGCCAGCAGCGTGAGTCTATCGGTCCGGGGACTGAGCTCTGGAAACACCATATATTTT. Its protein product is CASSVSLSVRGLSSGNTIYF.

The CDR3 bases are TGTGCCAGCAGCTTCCACGGGACTAGCCTTAACGAGCAGTACTTC. It yields the protein CASSFHGTSLNEQYF. J is TRBJ2-7 and V is TRBV5-8, with TRBD2 matching 9 bases. This CDR3 region has 15 residues. Germline values: CDR1 SGHTS, CDR2 YDEGEE. The V gene end was trimmed by 2 bases and the J gene end by 5 bases; junction bases not matched to a gene: 8.

J is TRBJ2-3 and V is TRBV15; no firm D call. The germline CDR1 and CDR2 sequences are LNHNV and YYDKDF (reference sequence). The CDR3 length is 16 residues. V dropped 4 bases and J dropped 1 base, with 15 bases sitting between them. This CDR3 reads CATSTDSRSGTDTQYF. CDR3 coding DNA: TGTGCCACCAGCACCGATTCTAGGTCTGGCACAGATACGCAGTATTTT.

The rearrangement links TRBV27 to TRBJ2-2, with 7 bases matching TRBD2. Germline V lookup: CDR1 MNHEY, CDR2 SMNVEV (reference sequence). Trimming removed 6 bases from V and 1 base from J; junction bases left unmatched: 8. There are 16 residues in the CDR3. CDR3 loop: CASRLGLGENTGELFF. CDR3 nucleotides: TGTGCCAGCAGACTTGGACTAGGAGAGAACACCGGGGAGCTGTTTTTT.

V gene TRBV11-2 combines with J gene TRBJ1-2; no firm D call. Germline V gene lookup returns CDR1 SGHAT and CDR2 FQNNGV. CDR3 size: 14 residues. V was clipped by 5 bases and J by 0 bases, with 10 bases between them. This CDR3 is CASSPLTANYGYTF. In nucleotides, the CDR3 is TGTGCCAGCAGCCCCCTAACCGCTAACTATGGCTACACCTTC.

The genes are TRBV9 and TRBJ1-4; possibly TRBD1 for D (5 bases). This CDR3 has 14 amino acids. The germline gives CDR1 SGDLS, CDR2 YYNGEE. V shed 4 bases and J shed 3 bases, with 10 bases lying between them. The CDR3 DNA is TGTGCCAGCAGCAAGACAGACCCTAATGAAAAACTGTTTTTT. This gives the protein CASSKTDPNEKLFF.